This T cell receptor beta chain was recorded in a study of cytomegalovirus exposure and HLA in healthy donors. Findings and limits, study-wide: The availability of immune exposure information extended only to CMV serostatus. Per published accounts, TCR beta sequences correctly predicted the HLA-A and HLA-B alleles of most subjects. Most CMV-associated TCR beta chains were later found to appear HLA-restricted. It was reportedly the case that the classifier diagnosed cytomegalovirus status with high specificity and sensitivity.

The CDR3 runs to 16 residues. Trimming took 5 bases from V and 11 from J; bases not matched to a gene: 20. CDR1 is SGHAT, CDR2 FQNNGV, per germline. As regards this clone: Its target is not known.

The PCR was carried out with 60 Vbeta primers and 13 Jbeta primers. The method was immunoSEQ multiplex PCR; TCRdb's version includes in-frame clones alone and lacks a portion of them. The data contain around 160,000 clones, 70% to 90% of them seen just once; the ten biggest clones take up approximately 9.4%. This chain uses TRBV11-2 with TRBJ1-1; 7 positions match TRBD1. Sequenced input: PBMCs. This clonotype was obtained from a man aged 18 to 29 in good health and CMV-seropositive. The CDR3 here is CASSRWDRKVVGSAFF. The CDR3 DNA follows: TGTGCCAGCAGCCGATGGGACAGAAAGGTGGTTGGATCGGCTTTCTTT.